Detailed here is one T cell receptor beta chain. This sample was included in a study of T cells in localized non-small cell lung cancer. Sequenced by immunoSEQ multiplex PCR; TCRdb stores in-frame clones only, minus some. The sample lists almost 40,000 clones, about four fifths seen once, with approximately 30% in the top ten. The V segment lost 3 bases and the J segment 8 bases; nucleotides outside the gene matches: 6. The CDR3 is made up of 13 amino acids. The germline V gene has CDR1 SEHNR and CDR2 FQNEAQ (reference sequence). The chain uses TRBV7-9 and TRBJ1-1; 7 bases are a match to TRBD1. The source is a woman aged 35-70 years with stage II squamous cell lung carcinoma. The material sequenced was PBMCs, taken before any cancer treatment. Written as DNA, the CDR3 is TGTGCCAGCAGCTTTGACAGGGCAGAGGAAGCTTTCTTT. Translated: CASSFDRAEEAFF. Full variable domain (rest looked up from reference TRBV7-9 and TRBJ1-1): DTGVSQNPRHKITKRGQNVTFRCDPISEHNRLYWYRQTLGQGPEFLTYFQNEAQLEKSRLLSDRFSAERPKGSFSTLEIQRTEQGDSAMYLCASSFDRAEEAFFGQGTRLTVV.